Listed below are T cell receptor beta chains from one sample, sequenced in a study of cytomegalovirus exposure and HLA in healthy donors. Measured with immunoSEQ multiplex PCR; TCRdb has only the in-frame clones, and not every one. The sample consists of over 65,000 clones, 90% to 95% of them appearing once. Sequencing was done on a sample of PBMCs. These receptor sequences come from a woman between 18 and 29 years old in good health and CMV-seropositive. Each CDR3 is given with its conserved first and last residue. Each record gives: clone size, V gene, D gene, J gene, CDR3 DNA, CDR3 protein. D genes are given only for firm matches. Size values are once, few and many counts, or a class for expanded clones, and some rows have none.

>.|TRBV7-8|.|TRBJ1-6
TGTGCCAGCAGACCTCAGGGGATTAATTCACCCCTCCACTTT
CASRPQGINSPLHF
>once|TRBV29-1|.|TRBJ2-7
TGCAGCGTTGAAGATTCTTTGTCGGGTAGCGAGCAGTACTTC
CSVEDSLSGSEQYF
>.|TRBV7-8|TRBD2|TRBJ2-7
TGTGCCAGCAGCCCTGCGGGACTAGCGGGATACGAGCAGTACTTC
CASSPAGLAGYEQYF
>.|TRBV18|.|TRBJ1-4
TGTGCCAGCTCACCAAACAGGGAAAAACTGTTTTTT
CASSPNREKLFF
>.|TRBV7-2|.|TRBJ1-2
TGTGCCAGCAGCTTAGTAGTCGTAAATGGCTACACCTTC
CASSLVVVNGYTF
>.|TRBV11-2|.|TRBJ1-1
TGTGCCAGCAGCTTAGTTGCAGGGGCGAACACTGAAGCTTTCTTT
CASSLVAGANTEAFF
>.|TRBV15|.|TRBJ1-5
TGTGCCACCAGCAGAGATGGAGGGAGCAATCAGCCCCAGCATTTT
CATSRDGGSNQPQHF
>.|TRBV7-9|TRBD1|TRBJ2-7
TGTGCCAGCAGCGTCCGGGACAGGGAAGTTTACGAGCAGTACTTC
CASSVRDREVYEQYF
>.|TRBV6-1|.|TRBJ2-1
TGTGCCTCACCACCGCAGGGGAGGGTCAATGAGCAGTTCTTC
CASPPQGRVNEQFF
>.|TRBV6-1|TRBD2|TRBJ2-3
TGTGCCAGCACCTTAGGGACTAGCGGGGCCTATACGCAGTATTTT
CASTLGTSGAYTQYF
>.|TRBV19|.|TRBJ1-2
TGTGCCAGTAGTATTTCCGTCGGAGTGGAAGGCTACACCTTC
CASSISVGVEGYTF
>.|TRBV5-6|.|TRBJ1-1
TGTGCCAGCAGCTTGGGGACAGCCCGAACGACTGAAGCTTTCTTT
CASSLGTARTTEAFF
>once|TRBV6-5|TRBD2|TRBJ2-2
TGTGCCAGCAGCGGGGGGGCCGGCACCGGGGAGCTGTTTTTT
CASSGGAGTGELFF
>.|TRBV18|.|TRBJ1-1
TGTGCCAGCTCACCACCCGACAGGCCGGCTTTCTTT
CASSPPDRPAFF
>.|TRBV11-3|TRBD1|TRBJ1-3
TGTGCCAGCAGCCCAGGGGACAGGGAGGACACCATATATTTT
CASSPGDREDTIYF
>once|TRBV7-9|TRBD2|TRBJ2-1
TGTGCCAGCAGCCACCGGACCCGGAGCGGGAGTGTAGCTGAGCAGTTCTTC
CASSHRTRSGSVAEQFF
>.|TRBV2|.|TRBJ1-4
TGTGCCAGCACGATAATATTGGGCTATAATGAAAAACTGTTTTTT
CASTIILGYNEKLFF
>once|TRBV7-2|.|TRBJ1-2
TGTGCCAGCAGCTTAGCGCCCTTAGGCAGGGCAACTGGCTACACCTTC
CASSLAPLGRATGYTF
>.|TRBV10-2|TRBD1|TRBJ1-2
TGCGCCAGCAGTGAGCGTCGGGACAGGGCCAACTATGGCTACACCTTC
CASSERRDRANYGYTF
>.|TRBV27|TRBD2|TRBJ2-1
TGTGCCAGCAGTCCCCGGGACTACCAAAATGAGCAGTTCTTC
CASSPRDYQNEQFF
>.|TRBV10-2|.|TRBJ2-1
TGCGCCACCGAGGTCATAGGGGGTTACGATGAGCAGTTCTTC
CATEVIGGYDEQFF
>.|TRBV6-1|TRBD1|TRBJ1-1
TGTGCCAGCAGGCCCAGGGGGGACACTGAAGCTTTCTTT
CASRPRGDTEAFF
>.|TRBV5-4|TRBD1|TRBJ2-7
TGTGCCAGCAGCAGACAGGGGATCTACGAGCAGTACTTC
CASSRQGIYEQYF
>.|TRBV14|.|TRBJ2-3
TGTGCCAGCAGCCCCCCCACTAGCCAAACGCAGTATTTT
CASSPPTSQTQYF
>.|TRBV6-5|.|TRBJ2-2
TGTGCCAGCAGTTACTCGATCGGGGGGGAGCTGTTTTTT
CASSYSIGGELFF